The 15 T cell receptor beta chains listed next were all sequenced from one sample in a study of shared clonotypes between healthy human individuals. Produced via immunoSEQ multiplex PCR; TCRdb's table is partial and in-frame only. Found here are more than 2 million clones, 85% to 95% of them singletons; the top ten hold 1.5% to 2%. CD45RO-negative CD8 cells positively selected for CCR7 made up the naive population, which excluded terminally differentiated effector memory CD45RA+ cells. Sequencing was carried out using naive CD8+ T cells from PBMCs. The receptors were sampled from a man aged 18 to 29 in good health. Some clones in this sample may be carry-over from other donors' samples.

The chain employs TRBV28 and TRBJ2-7; 11 nucleotides align to TRBD2. Germline CDR1 is MDHEN and CDR2 is SYDVKM. This CDR3 spans 15 amino acids. V lost 2 bases to trimming and J lost 7 bases; unmatched junction nucleotides: 7. The CDR3 nucleotides read TGTGCCAGCAGTTTACAGCTAGCGGGAGGCGGGGAGCAGTACTTC. Its protein is CASSLQLAGGGEQYF. Variable domain in full (rest from reference TRBV28 and TRBJ2-7): DVKVTQSSRYLVKRTGEKVFLECVQDMDHENMFWYRQDPGLGLRLIYFSYDVKMKEKGDIPEGYSVSREKKERFSLILESASTNQTSMYLCASSLQLAGGGEQYFGPGTRLTVT.

This clone showed up just once. The chain has TRBV2 and TRBJ2-1; D is possibly TRBD2 (6 bases). The CDR3 consists of 16 residues. V was shortened by 2 bases and J by 9 bases, with 20 bases between the two germline ends. CDR1 SNHLY and CDR2 FYNNEI come from the germline V gene. The DNA of the CDR3 is TGTGCCAGCAGTGAACGGGGCTTGGGGGGTGGTTTTGAGCAGTTCTTC. Protein product: CASSERGLGGGFEQFF.

The chain combines TRBV2 with TRBJ2-2; 10 bases agree with TRBD1. CDR3 length equals 16 residues. Per the germline V gene, CDR1 is SNHLY and CDR2 is FYNNEI. Unmatched junction bases numbered 9, after V lost 6 bases and J lost 5 bases. Here the CDR3 reads CASRSRDRGGTGELFF. In nucleotides, the CDR3 is TGTGCCAGCAGATCCCGGGACAGGGGAGGAACCGGGGAGCTGTTTTTT.

V and J are TRBV19 and TRBJ2-2, with a possible D match to TRBD2 (5 bases). V was clipped by 9 bases and J by 3 bases, with 23 bases between them. Germline CDR1 reads LNHDA; CDR2 reads SQIVND (reference sequence). The CDR3 spans 17 residues. CDR3 bases: TGTGCCAGCAACCCCACACGGGCATCCGGGGACACCGGGGAGCTGTTTTTT. It encodes CASNPTRASGDTGELFF.

The rearrangement links TRBV28 to TRBJ2-2; no reliable D call. Trimming stripped 4 bases from V and 5 bases from J, with 17 bases between. The CDR3 is 16 residues long. Germline-derived CDR1 and CDR2 are MDHEN and SYDVKM. As DNA, the CDR3 is TGTGCCAGCAGTTCGACCATCTTACTATCGACCGGGGAGCTGTTTTTT. Translation gives CASSSTILLSTGELFF. Supplemented by reference TRBV28 and TRBJ2-2, the full variable domain reads DVKVTQSSRYLVKRTGEKVFLECVQDMDHENMFWYRQDPGLGLRLIYFSYDVKMKEKGDIPEGYSVSREKKERFSLILESASTNQTSMYLCASSSTILLSTGELFFGEGSRLTVL.

This clone was detected once. The chain is built from TRBV18 and TRBJ2-2; no firm D call. The CDR3 consists of 11 residues. CDR1 is KGHSH, CDR2 LQKENI, per germline. The V end was cut by 3 bases, the J end by 7 bases, with 3 bases between. CDR3 sequence (DNA): TGTGCCAGCTCACCTATCGGGGAGCTGTTTTTT. As protein: CASSPIGELFF.

The chain joins TRBV7-2 to TRBJ2-2; the D is unclear. V lost 7 bases to trimming and J lost 3 bases, with 9 bases between them. This CDR3 is built from 13 residues. The V gene's germline CDR1 is SGHTA and CDR2 FQGNSA. CDR3 amino acids: CASTQQYTGELFF. The CDR3, as DNA: TGTGCCAGCACACAACAGTACACCGGGGAGCTGTTTTTT.

This chain connects TRBV30 to TRBJ2-7, with D possibly TRBD1 on 6 matching bases. Trimming removed 2 bases at V and 6 bases at J, with 11 bases between. The CDR3 runs 12 residues. The V gene's germline CDR1 is GTSNPN and CDR2 SVGIG (reference sequence). CDR3 coding DNA: TGTGCCTGGAGTAGGGGGACCAGCGAGCAGTACTTC. It codes for CAWSRGTSEQYF. The complete variable domain, with remaining parts taken from reference TRBV30 and TRBJ2-7, reads SQTIHQWPATLVQPVGSPLSLECTVEGTSNPNLYWYRQAAGRGLQLLFYSVGIGQISSEVPQNLSASRPQDRQFILSSKKLLLSDSGFYLCAWSRGTSEQYFGPGTRLTVT.

V gene TRBV5-4 combines with J gene TRBJ1-2, with a possible D match to TRBD1 (5 bases). Germline V lookup: CDR1 SGHNT, CDR2 YYREEE (reference sequence). Trimming took 4 bases from V and 4 from J, leaving 23 bases between them. The CDR3 sequence is 17 residues long. The CDR3 is CASSLGTDVSFAYGYTF. DNA of the CDR3: TGTGCCAGCAGCCTAGGGACCGATGTGTCTTTTGCCTATGGCTACACCTTC.

The rearrangement joins TRBV7-8 to TRBJ1-2; 8 nucleotides align to TRBD1. Losses at the gene ends were 0 bases for V and 2 bases for J; bases not matched to a gene: 5. Germline V CDR1 and CDR2: SGHVS, FQNEAQ. This CDR3 is 16 amino acids long. As DNA, the CDR3 is TGTGCCAGCAGCTTAGCGAAATGGACAGGGAACTATGGCTACACCTTC. Translation: CASSLAKWTGNYGYTF.

The rearrangement joins TRBV5-1 to TRBJ2-7; D is possibly TRBD1 (6 bases). This CDR3 has 13 amino acids. Germline lookup yields CDR1 SGHRS and CDR2 YFSETQ. With 1 base removed from V and 6 bases from J, the gap between germline ends came to 11 bases. The CDR3 DNA sequence: TGCGCCAGCAGCTTGAACAGGGCAAGCGAGCAGTACTTC. As protein: CASSLNRASEQYF. Using reference TRBV5-1 and TRBJ2-7 for the parts outside the CDR3, the full variable domain is KAGVTQTPRYLIKTRGQQVTLSCSPISGHRSVSWYQQTPGQGLQFLFEYFSETQRNKGNFPGRFSGRQFSNSRSEMNVSTLELGDSALYLCASSLNRASEQYFGPGTRLTVT.

The chain recombines TRBV11-2 with TRBJ2-1, with D maybe TRBD2 (5 bases). Per the germline V gene, CDR1 is SGHAT and CDR2 is FQNNGV. The length of the CDR3 is 15 residues. V shed 2 bases and J shed 5 bases, with 13 bases lying between them. CDR3 region: CASSLKDWSHNEQFF. In nucleotides, the CDR3 is TGTGCCAGCAGCTTAAAGGACTGGAGCCACAATGAGCAGTTCTTC.

V gene TRBV5-1 combines with J gene TRBJ2-7, with TRBD1 matching 8 bases. This CDR3 has 15 amino acids. Trimming took 4 bases from V and 2 from J; bases not matched to a gene: 8. CDR1 is SGHRS and CDR2 is YFSETQ in the germline V gene. CDR3 loop: CASSPRTGPAYEQYF. CDR3 in DNA: TGCGCCAGCAGCCCAAGGACAGGGCCGGCCTACGAGCAGTACTTC.

The chain has TRBV6-5 and TRBJ1-1, with D unclear. The CDR3 sequence is 13 residues long. V lost 4 bases and J lost 3, with 9 bases in between. Germline V gene sequence: CDR1 MNHEY, CDR2 SVGAGI. The CDR3: CASSFGLYTEAFF. The CDR3, as DNA: TGTGCCAGCAGTTTCGGACTCTACACTGAAGCTTTCTTT.

The gene calls are TRBV15 and TRBJ2-6; the D gene is possibly TRBD1 (5 bases). The CDR3 loop spans 18 amino acids. Per germline, CDR1 LNHNV and CDR2 YYDKDF (reference sequence). V lost 8 bases and J 1 base, leaving 21 bases between the germline ends. CDR3 in DNA: TGTGCCACCTGCCCAGGGCTAGGGTGGGGATCTGGGGCCAACGTCCTGACTTTC. Translation gives CATCPGLGWGSGANVLTF.